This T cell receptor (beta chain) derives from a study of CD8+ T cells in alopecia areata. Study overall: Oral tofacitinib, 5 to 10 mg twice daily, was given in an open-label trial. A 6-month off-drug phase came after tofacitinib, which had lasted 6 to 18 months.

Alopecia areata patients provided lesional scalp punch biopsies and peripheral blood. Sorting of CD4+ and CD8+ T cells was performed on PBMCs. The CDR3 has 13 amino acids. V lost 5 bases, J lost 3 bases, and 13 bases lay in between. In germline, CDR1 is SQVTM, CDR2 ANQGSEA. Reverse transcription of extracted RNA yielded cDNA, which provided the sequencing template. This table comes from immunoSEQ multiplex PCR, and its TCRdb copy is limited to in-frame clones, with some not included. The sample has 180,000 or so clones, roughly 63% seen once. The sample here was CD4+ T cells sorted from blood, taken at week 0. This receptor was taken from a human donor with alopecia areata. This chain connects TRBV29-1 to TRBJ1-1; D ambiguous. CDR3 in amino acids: CSVYQLPDTEAFF. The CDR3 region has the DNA TGCAGCGTTTATCAATTACCAGACACTGAAGCTTTCTTT.